The next 25 T cell receptor beta chains were all read from a single sample in a study of blood T cell repertoires in COVID-19. The assay was immunoSEQ multiplex PCR, and TCRdb's table has in-frame clones only and misses some. The sample holds around 67,000 clones, around 88% seen once. Sequencing input: peripheral blood. Receptors were obtained from a woman aged 80 or older with acute or convalescent COVID-19.

V is TRBV6-2 or TRBV6-3 and J is TRBJ2-3; D possibly corresponds to TRBD1 (6 bases). Trimming shortened V by 7 bases and J by 0 bases, and 20 bases separated the two germline ends. Germline V CDR1 and CDR2: MNHEY, SVGEGT. The CDR3 sequence is 17 residues long. The CDR3 sequence: CASTPLSGTSSTDTQYF. Written as DNA, the CDR3 is TGTGCCAGCACCCCCCTCTCCGGGACATCTAGCACAGATACGCAGTATTTT.

The chain combines TRBV7-2 with TRBJ1-6; 8 bases fit TRBD1. Germline CDR1 SGHTA, CDR2 FQGNSA. The CDR3 is 14 residues long. V was pared by 5 bases and J by 10 bases, with 7 bases of the junction left unmatched. The CDR3 DNA is TGTGCCAGCAGCAGAGGACAGGGCGGATCACCCCTCCACTTT. It is translated as CASSRGQGGSPLHF. Complete variable domain (other parts from reference TRBV7-2 and TRBJ1-6): GAGVSQSPSNKVTEKGKDVELRCDPISGHTALYWYRQSLGQGLEFLIYFQGNSAPDKSGLPSDRFSAERTGGSVSTLTIQRTQQEDSAVYLCASSRGQGGSPLHFGNGTRLTVT.

The chain couples TRBV11-2 to TRBJ1-5; D is perhaps TRBD1 (6 bases). Germline CDR1 and CDR2: SGHAT and FQNNGV. CDR3 length equals 15 residues. V lost 5 bases to trimming and J lost 1 base, with 12 bases between them. The DNA of the CDR3 is TGTGCCAGCAGCAAAGGGGGGGTAAGCAATCAGCCCCAGCATTTT. It is translated as CASSKGGVSNQPQHF.

This clone has only a few counts. The rearrangement links TRBV7-9 to TRBJ1-4; TRBD1 agrees at 10 bases. V gave up 3 bases and J gave up 8 bases; unmatched junction bases: 6. Germline CDR1 SEHNR, CDR2 FQNEAQ (reference sequence). The CDR3 is 15 amino acids. The CDR3 DNA follows: TGTGCCAGCAGCTTCAGGACAGGGGGAGGGGAAAAACTGTTTTTT. Its protein product is CASSFRTGGGEKLFF.

The chain combines TRBV5-6 with TRBJ2-1; possibly TRBD2 for D (6 bases). Germline values: CDR1 SGHDT, CDR2 YYEEEE. Between the trimmed V and J ends, which lost 4 bases and 16 bases, there was a span of 18 bases. The CDR3 runs 12 residues. CDR3 sequence reads: CASSGSGGGQFF. The CDR3 region has the DNA TGTGCCAGCAGCGGTAGCGGAGGAGGGCAATTCTTC.

The chain combines TRBV9 with TRBJ2-7, with D perhaps TRBD2 (5 bases). The length of the CDR3 is 13 residues. CDR1 and CDR2 (germline): SGDLS, YYNGEE. V was pared by 3 bases and J by 5 bases, with 12 bases between. CDR3 residues: CASSAGKNNEQYF. DNA of the CDR3: TGTGCCAGCAGCGCCGGGAAGAATAACGAGCAGTACTTC.

The CDR3 protein is CASSLGTANSGNTIYF. Written as DNA, the CDR3 is TGTGCCAGCAGCTTAGGGACAGCGAACTCTGGAAACACCATATATTTT. This chain uses TRBV7-6 with TRBJ1-3; maybe TRBD1 (6 bases). Germline-derived CDR1 and CDR2 are SGHVS and FNYEAQ. V was trimmed by 1 base and J by 0 bases, leaving 10 bases between them. The CDR3 has 16 residues.

V and J are TRBV6-5 and TRBJ2-5; 9 bases match TRBD2. From germline, CDR1 is MNHEY and CDR2 SVGAGI. V shed 5 bases, J shed 5 bases, and the junction held 9 bases outside the gene matches. The CDR3 has 15 amino acids. CDR3 loop: CASSTPQRGDETQYF. The DNA for the CDR3 is TGTGCCAGCAGTACCCCCCAGCGGGGGGACGAGACCCAGTACTTC.

This chain connects TRBV24-1 to TRBJ1-2; TRBD1 agrees at 8 bases. V was clipped by 4 bases and J by 8 bases; unmatched bases: 8. Looked up from germline, CDR1 is KGHDR and CDR2 is SFDVKD. This CDR3 comprises 14 residues. The CDR3 protein is CATSDPDRGIGYTF. CDR3 DNA sequence: TGTGCCACCAGTGACCCCGACAGGGGTATAGGCTACACCTTC.

This chain connects TRBV5-6 to TRBJ2-5; perhaps TRBD1 as D (5 bases). Trimming cost V 3 bases and J 7 bases, with 7 bases left between them. This CDR3 comprises 11 residues. CDR1 and CDR2 (germline): SGHDT, YYEEEE. CDR3 region: CASSSTATQYF. CDR3 coding DNA: TGTGCCAGCAGCTCGACAGCGACCCAGTACTTC.

The chain uses TRBV24-1 and TRBJ2-3, with 9 bases identical to TRBD1. The CDR3 has 17 amino acids. Germline V lookup: CDR1 KGHDR, CDR2 SFDVKD. Germline trimming cut 3 bases from V and 4 bases from J; bases unmatched to any gene: 10. CDR3 coding DNA: TGTGCCACCAGTGATCCTTGGAGGACAGGGGAGTCAGATACGCAGTATTTT. This sequence encodes CATSDPWRTGESDTQYF.

The chain couples TRBV19 to TRBJ2-3; 7 positions agree with TRBD1. The CDR3 covers 16 residues. The junction had 8 bases not matched to a gene; V was cut back by 2 bases and J by 3 bases. Germline loops: CDR1 LNHDA, CDR2 SQIVND (reference sequence). The CDR3 reads CASSIYRGQTTDTQYF. Here the CDR3 DNA reads TGTGCCAGTAGTATATATAGGGGACAGACGACAGATACGCAGTATTTT.

The chain carries TRBV9 and TRBJ1-2; 8 bases fit TRBD1. J gave up 8 bases and V 2 bases, and 5 bases lay outside the gene matches. The germline gives CDR1 SGDLS, CDR2 YYNGEE. The CDR3 is made up of 13 amino acids. CDR3 loop: CASSVDRGAGYTF. DNA for the CDR3: TGTGCCAGCAGCGTCGACAGGGGAGCCGGCTACACCTTC.

This sequence joins TRBV5-5 and TRBJ2-2; 7 bases align to TRBD2. Looked up from germline, CDR1 is SGHKS and CDR2 is YYEKEE (reference sequence). The J segment lost 0 bases and the V segment lost 6 bases, leaving 8 bases of the junction unmatched. The CDR3 runs to 16 residues. CDR3 amino acids: CASKRAAGSNTGELFF. CDR3 sequence (DNA): TGTGCCAGCAAGAGGGCAGCGGGGTCGAACACCGGGGAGCTGTTTTTT.

The chain recombines TRBV28 with TRBJ1-2, with 7 bases that match TRBD1. The trim removed 3 bases at V and 2 bases at J, leaving 9 bases unmatched. CDR3 length: 16 amino acids. Germline V gene sequence: CDR1 MDHEN, CDR2 SYDVKM. This CDR3 reads CASSLRGRNKNYGYTF. DNA for the CDR3: TGTGCCAGCAGTTTGAGGGGGCGGAATAAAAACTATGGCTACACCTTC.

The V call is TRBV19, the J call TRBJ2-1; TRBD2 aligns across 10 bases. Unmatched junction bases numbered 3, after V lost 3 bases and J lost 13 bases. The CDR3 extends over 12 amino acids. Germline CDR1 and CDR2: LNHDA and SQIVND (reference sequence). CDR3 loop: CASSIASGGQFF. As DNA, the CDR3 is TGTGCCAGTAGTATCGCTAGCGGGGGCCAGTTCTTC.

V gene TRBV2 combines with J gene TRBJ2-1, with D hard to call. This CDR3 comprises 15 residues. Trimming shortened V by 3 bases and J by 3 bases, and 12 bases separated the two germline ends. The germline gives CDR1 SNHLY, CDR2 FYNNEI. The chain's CDR3 is CASSDPPYHYNEQFF. In nucleotides, the CDR3 is TGTGCCAGCAGTGACCCCCCCTATCACTACAATGAGCAGTTCTTC.

This clone has just a few counts. The V gene is TRBV5-1, the J gene TRBJ2-7; TRBD2 matches at 7 bases. V lost 0 bases to trimming and J lost 3 bases; unmatched junction nucleotides: 6. Germline-derived CDR1 and CDR2 are SGHRS and YFSETQ. The CDR3 sequence is 15 residues long. In DNA form, the CDR3 reads TGCGCCAGCAGCTTGGGGGTGGGAGGGTTCTACGAGCAGTACTTC. The encoded protein is CASSLGVGGFYEQYF.

The chain links TRBV7-2 to TRBJ2-2; 10 bases line up with TRBD2. CDR1 and CDR2 (germline): SGHTA, FQGNSA. The CDR3 contains 17 residues. Germline trimming cut 1 base from V and 6 bases from J; bases unmatched to any gene: 8. The CDR3 DNA reads TGTGCCAGCAGCTTAGGAGCGGGGGGGCGTGGGCCCGGGGAGCTGTTTTTT. Protein: CASSLGAGGRGPGELFF.

This rearrangement joins TRBV28 to TRBJ1-6; perhaps TRBD1 as D (5 bases). Germline values: CDR1 MDHEN, CDR2 SYDVKM. V shed 6 bases and J shed 10 bases, with 19 bases lying between them. This CDR3 region has 15 residues. The CDR3 loop reads CASSPPGGRDSPLHF. CDR3 sequence (DNA): TGTGCCAGCAGCCCCCCCGGTGGGAGGGACTCACCCCTCCACTTT.

V is TRBV11-2 and J is TRBJ2-3; no firm D call. This CDR3 has 16 amino acids. Trimming removed 1 base from V and 0 bases from J, with 11 bases in between. Germline CDR1 SGHAT, CDR2 FQNNGV. CDR3 in amino acids: CASSLVASGSTDTQYF. The CDR3 nucleotides are TGTGCCAGCAGCTTAGTTGCCTCGGGTAGCACAGATACGCAGTATTTT.

This rearrangement joins TRBV2 to TRBJ1-3; no reliable D call. CDR3 length: 15 amino acids. The V gene's germline CDR1 is SNHLY and CDR2 FYNNEI. Trimming removed 8 bases at V and 8 bases at J, with 22 bases between. The CDR3 DNA follows: TGTGCCAGCGCCCACCCACAAGGTGGAGACGACACCATATATTTT. This encodes CASAHPQGGDDTIYF.

The rearrangement joins TRBV9 to TRBJ2-1, with 10 bases that match TRBD2. Germline V gives CDR1 SGDLS, CDR2 YYNGEE. V was pared by 0 bases and J by 4 bases, with 4 bases of the junction left unmatched. The CDR3 is 16 residues long. This chain's CDR3 is CASSVESSGGYNEQFF. In DNA form, the CDR3 reads TGTGCCAGCAGCGTAGAGTCTAGCGGGGGATACAATGAGCAGTTCTTC.

V and J are TRBV21-1 and TRBJ2-2; the D call of TRBD1 is as the table states it, not checked on the DNA. TRBV21-1 is deemed a pseudogene. CDR3 length equals 19 residues. DNA of the CDR3: TGTGCCAGCAGCACCCAATCGGGAGGCAGGGGGCATCACACCGGGGAGCTGTTTTTT. As protein: CASSTQSGGRGHHTGELFF.

The rearrangement uses TRBV27 and TRBJ1-5, with TRBD1 matching over 7 bases. In germline, CDR1 is MNHEY, CDR2 SMNVEV (reference sequence). The J segment lost 0 bases and the V segment lost 4 bases, leaving 3 bases of the junction unmatched. This CDR3 has 15 amino acids. The CDR3 nucleotides read TGTGCCAGCAGTTCGGGACAGACTAGCAATCAGCCCCAGCATTTT. Protein: CASSSGQTSNQPQHF.